The source of this T cell receptor (beta chain) is a study of early T cells in non-severe SARS-CoV-2 infection. The wider study: Investigators sequenced bulk RNA drawn from unsorted whole blood, and chains remained unpaired.

The germline V gene encodes CDR1 MNHEY and CDR2 SMNVEV (reference sequence). This CDR3 comprises 15 residues. V was shortened by 6 bases and J by 5 bases, with 18 bases between the two germline ends. MiXCR, applied by TCRdb to the 5' RACE reads, yields one record per CDR3 protein. The sample has approximately 70,000 distinct CDR3 sequences, under 15% seen once. The sample holds many counts of this clonotype. Sequencing was done on a sample of whole blood. The TCR was taken from an adult who was a healthcare worker with PCR-confirmed SARS-CoV-2 infection or an uninfected control (not recorded which). The chain joins TRBV27 to TRBJ2-3; D is unresolved. The CDR3 loop reads CASSLGRYRVDTQYF. In nucleotides, the CDR3 is TGTGCCAGCAGCCTAGGCAGATACCGGGTAGATACGCAGTATTTT.